These 27 T cell receptor beta chains were sequenced from one sample in a study of blood T cells in healthy people across ages. For the second PCR, which ran for about 7 to 11 cycles, a sample-barcoded 5' primer and a J-beta primer mix were used. MiXCR, run by TCRdb on the 5' RACE reads, gives a single entry per CDR3 protein. This table has 1.5 million to 2 million distinct CDR3 sequences, around 48% appearing once. The sequenced sample consisted of blood. The receptor set was obtained from a woman aged 40 to 50 in good health.

This clonotype was seen many times. In nucleotides, the CDR3 is TGTGCCAGCAGTTTAGGGACAGGGTCCGGCTACACCTTC. Protein: CASSLGTGSGYTF. The chain joins TRBV12-3 or TRBV12-4 to TRBJ1-2; 8 nucleotides agree with TRBD1. Trimming took 1 base from V and 8 from J; bases not matched to a gene: 3. This CDR3 is 13 amino acids long.

This sequence joins TRBV29-1 and TRBJ2-7; 7 bases are shared with TRBD1. This CDR3 is built from 14 residues. V lost 0 bases and J lost 4; bases outside the gene matches: 6. Germline CDR1 SQVTM, CDR2 ANQGSEA. The CDR3 nucleotides read TGCAGCGTTGAAGATCGGGGACAGCTATACGAGCAGTACTTC. Its translation is CSVEDRGQLYEQYF.

The V gene is TRBV5-5, the J gene TRBJ2-1, with TRBD2 as a possible D gene (6 bases). With 0 bases removed from V and 0 bases from J, the gap between germline ends came to 13 bases. This CDR3 comprises 17 residues. The germline CDR1 and CDR2 sequences are SGHKS and YYEKEE (reference sequence). CDR3: CASSLDLRGYSYNEQFF. CDR3 in DNA: TGTGCCAGCAGCTTGGACCTCCGGGGGTACTCCTACAATGAGCAGTTCTTC.

The chain is built from TRBV24-1 and TRBJ2-3; D is possibly TRBD1 or TRBD2 (5 bases each). V was trimmed by 4 bases and J by 6 bases, leaving 19 bases between them. Germline CDR1 and CDR2: KGHDR and SFDVKD. This CDR3 is built from 16 residues. The chain's CDR3 is CATSDAGTEVQDTQYF. CDR3 DNA: TGTGCCACCAGTGACGCCGGGACGGAGGTTCAGGATACGCAGTATTTT.

This clonotype was detected many times. This chain uses TRBV4-1 with TRBJ2-7; 9 nucleotides match TRBD1. V gave up 5 bases and J gave up 4 bases; unmatched junction bases: 6. The CDR3 totals 14 residues. The V gene's germline CDR1 is MGHRA and CDR2 YSYEKL. The CDR3 loop reads CASSSRTGAYEQYF. Written as DNA, the CDR3 is TGCGCCAGCAGCTCGAGGACAGGGGCGTACGAGCAGTACTTC.

V usage is TRBV6-5 and J usage is TRBJ1-2; D remains unclear. V shed 6 bases and J shed 4 bases, with 15 bases lying between them. In germline, CDR1 is MNHEY, CDR2 SVGAGI. CDR3 length equals 14 residues. DNA of the CDR3: TGTGCCAGCAGCCTCCTCGGGGATCGCTATGGCTACACCTTC. Protein sequence: CASSLLGDRYGYTF.

V gene TRBV6-2 or TRBV6-3 combines with J gene TRBJ2-5; 7 nucleotides align to TRBD1. Germline loops: CDR1 MNHEY, CDR2 SVGEGT. CDR3 length: 15 residues. Trimming removed 7 bases from V and 1 base from J; junction bases left unmatched: 9. CDR3 sequence: CASMWTGVSQETQYF. Here the CDR3 DNA reads TGTGCCAGCATGTGGACAGGAGTATCCCAAGAGACCCAGTACTTC.

This clonotype has a handful of counts. The chain couples TRBV6-2 or TRBV6-3 to TRBJ2-1, with TRBD2 matching 12 bases. Looked up from germline, CDR1 is MNHEY and CDR2 is SVGEGT. J was trimmed by 4 bases and V by 5 bases; bases with no gene match: 12. This CDR3 is 18 amino acids long. CDR3 sequence reads: CASSPLRTSGETYNEQFF. The CDR3, as DNA: TGTGCCAGCAGTCCGTTGAGGACTAGCGGGGAGACTTACAATGAGCAGTTCTTC.

This clonotype occurred a few times. V is TRBV4-2 and J is TRBJ2-3; 7 positions agree with TRBD2. J was trimmed by 2 bases and V by 0 bases; bases with no gene match: 8. CDR1 is LGHNA and CDR2 is YNFKEQ in the germline V gene. This CDR3 has 17 residues. The CDR3 spells CASSQDAGTITTDTQYF. Written as DNA, the CDR3 is TGTGCCAGCAGCCAAGATGCGGGGACTATTACCACAGATACGCAGTATTTT.

This clonotype was observed a handful of times. The chain uses TRBV4-3 and TRBJ2-5; 11 nucleotides align to TRBD1. CDR3 length: 15 residues. Germline CDR1 and CDR2: LGHNA and YSLEER. Losses at the gene ends were 3 bases for V and 4 bases for J; bases not matched to a gene: 4. The CDR3 reads CASSHGTGGRETQYF. The CDR3 DNA is TGCGCCAGCAGCCACGGGACAGGGGGGAGAGAGACCCAGTACTTC.

This clonotype showed up just once. The V call is TRBV7-2, the J call TRBJ1-5; possible D gene TRBD1, 5 bases. In germline, CDR1 is SGHTA, CDR2 FQGNSA. The CDR3 runs to 13 residues. The ends were cut back, 5 bases at V and 4 bases at J, with 9 bases in the middle. CDR3 residues: CASSTRQNQPQHF. The CDR3 DNA follows: TGTGCCAGCAGCACCCGACAGAATCAGCCCCAGCATTTT.

Only a few counts were recorded for this clonotype. The rearrangement links TRBV7-9 to TRBJ2-7; a weak D match, TRBD1 (7 bases). Germline V gene sequence: CDR1 SEHNR, CDR2 FQNEAQ (reference sequence). This CDR3 contains 15 residues. V lost 3 bases to trimming and J lost 3 bases, with 15 bases between them. This CDR3 reads CASSFGGGTGYEQYF. The CDR3 nucleotides read TGTGCCAGCAGCTTCGGAGGGGGCACAGGCTACGAGCAGTACTTC.

The table lists this clonotype with a count of one. The gene calls are TRBV3-1 and TRBJ2-5, with D perhaps matching TRBD2 (5 bases). The CDR3 is 16 residues long. Germline V gene sequence: CDR1 LGHDT, CDR2 YNNKEL (reference sequence). Trimming took off 1 base at V and 1 base at J, with 13 bases between the two ends. CDR3 amino acids: CASSQGAGLVQETQYF. DNA of the CDR3: TGTGCCAGCAGCCAAGGGGCCGGACTGGTCCAAGAGACCCAGTACTTC.

This clonotype was detected only a few times. V gene TRBV6-5 combines with J gene TRBJ1-4, with TRBD1 identical over 7 bases. CDR3 length: 16 amino acids. Per germline, CDR1 MNHEY and CDR2 SVGAGI. V lost 6 bases and J lost 4; bases outside the gene matches: 11. The CDR3 DNA is TGTGCCAGCAGAAGTGGGACAGCCAAACTTAATGAAAAACTGTTTTTT. As protein: CASRSGTAKLNEKLFF.

This clonotype was observed a handful of times. One end of the junction varies from germline; a read error may be responsible. J is TRBJ2-3 and V is TRBV10-3, with 10 bases identical to TRBD2. The germline CDR1 and CDR2 sequences are ENHRY and SYGVKD. The CDR3 spans 23 residues. CDR3 in DNA: TGTGCCATCAGCGAGTCCAGTCCCCGCCATCTAGCGGGGGCCCTTCTTGACACAGATACGCAGTATTTT. The encoded protein is CAISESSPRHLAGALLDTDTQYF.

This clonotype was counted a few times. This chain joins TRBV7-4 and TRBJ2-3; 9 bases match TRBD2. Germline lookup yields CDR1 SGHVT and CDR2 SQSDAQ. The CDR3 contains 15 residues. J lost 6 bases, V lost 7 bases, and 11 bases had no gene match. CDR3 sequence reads: CASIIGRGGLDTQYF. The CDR3 bases are TGTGCCAGCATCATAGGGCGGGGGGGCCTCGATACGCAGTATTTT.

This clonotype was counted between two and nine times. This chain connects TRBV28 to TRBJ2-7; D gene uncertain. The CDR3 has 13 residues. The germline V gene has CDR1 MDHEN and CDR2 SYDVKM. Trimming took off 6 bases at V and 3 bases at J, with 12 bases between the two ends. CDR3 residues: CASSPTDIYEQYF. For the CDR3, the DNA is TGTGCCAGCAGCCCTACCGACATCTACGAGCAGTACTTC.

This clonotype was found a few times. The chain has TRBV20-1 and TRBJ2-7; 8 bases are shared with TRBD1. The CDR3 extends over 15 amino acids. Germline CDR1 and CDR2: DFQATT and SNEGSKA (reference sequence). The V segment lost 6 bases and the J segment 0 bases; nucleotides outside the gene matches: 10. The chain's CDR3 is CSAYPDRGHSYEQYF. The CDR3 nucleotides read TGCAGTGCATACCCCGACAGGGGCCACTCCTACGAGCAGTACTTC.

The chain is built from TRBV9 and TRBJ2-6; 9 nucleotides align to TRBD1. The CDR3 extends over 18 amino acids. Germline CDR1 is SGDLS and CDR2 is YYNGEE. Trimming cost V 3 bases and J 0 bases; bases outside gene matches: 7. In nucleotides, the CDR3 is TGTGCCAGCAGCGGGGACAGGGCGGTTCACTCTGGGGCCAACGTCCTGACTTTC. It specifies CASSGDRAVHSGANVLTF.

About this clonotype itself: The junction does not match germline at one end; this may be a read error. The chain links TRBV6-1 to TRBJ2-4, with 10 bases matching TRBD1. Germline values: CDR1 MNHNS, CDR2 SASEGT. This CDR3 region has 17 residues. This chain's CDR3 is CVSSPDRGRVPKNIQYF. CDR3 DNA sequence: TGTGTCAGCAGCCCAGACAGGGGGCGGGTGCCCAAAAACATTCAGTACTTC.

Comment on this clonotype: One end of the junction fails to match germline, which may point to a read error. The rearrangement links TRBV6-5 to TRBJ2-6; TRBD2 is a possible D gene (5 bases). CDR1 MNHEY and CDR2 SVGAGI come from the germline V gene. This CDR3 comprises 15 residues. The CDR3 region is CASGYSRVGANVLTF. CDR3 coding DNA: TGTGCCAGCGGTTACTCGAGGGTTGGGGCCAACGTCCTGACTTTC.

This clonotype was detected ten times or more. This chain uses TRBV28 with TRBJ2-3, with 14 bases lining up with TRBD2. The CDR3 length is 15 residues. V lost 6 bases and J lost 3; bases outside the gene matches: 2. The germline V gene has CDR1 MDHEN and CDR2 SYDVKM. CDR3: CASRGTSGGTDTQYF. CDR3 sequence (DNA): TGTGCCAGCAGGGGGACTAGCGGGGGAACAGATACGCAGTATTTT.

The chain recombines TRBV20-1 with TRBJ2-5; D remains unclear. Trimming removed 1 base from V and 4 bases from J, with 10 bases in between. This CDR3 contains 13 residues. Looked up from germline, CDR1 is DFQATT and CDR2 is SNEGSKA (reference sequence). DNA of the CDR3: TGCAGTGCTAGAGGCCAGCAGCTAGAGACCCAGTACTTC. Protein sequence: CSARGQQLETQYF.

The chain has TRBV9 and TRBJ2-5; 14 bases fit TRBD2. V shed 4 bases and J 5 bases; nucleotides not matched to a gene: 10. The germline CDR1 and CDR2 sequences are SGDLS and YYNGEE. This CDR3 comprises 17 residues. CDR3 amino acids: CASSYQPTSGGVETQYF. CDR3 in DNA: TGTGCCAGCAGCTACCAACCGACTAGCGGGGGGGTGGAGACCCAGTACTTC.

This clonotype occurred a few times. A junction boundary mismatches the germline segment, possibly from a read error. This rearrangement joins TRBV12-3 or TRBV12-4 to TRBJ2-5, with a tentative D call TRBD2 (5 bases). The CDR3 spans 13 residues. DNA for the CDR3: TGCGCCAGCAGCGCCGGGGAAAAAGAGACCCAGTACTTC. It codes for CASSAGEKETQYF.

The J gene is TRBJ2-7, the V gene TRBV5-5, with D tentatively TRBD1 (6 bases). Germline CDR1 is SGHKS and CDR2 is YYEKEE (reference sequence). There are 14 residues in the CDR3. V lost 4 bases to trimming and J lost 2 bases, with 13 bases between them. CDR3 coding DNA: TGTGCCAGCAGCGAGCGCAGGGGTCCCTACGAGCAGTACTTC. Residues: CASSERRGPYEQYF.

The rearrangement joins TRBV5-1 to TRBJ2-3; 10 bases align to TRBD2. Germline V gene data show CDR1 as SGHRS and CDR2 as YFSETQ. With 2 bases clipped from V and 11 bases from J, the junction kept 2 bases outside the gene matches. The CDR3 runs 12 residues. The CDR3 DNA is TGCGCCAGCAGCTTCGGACTAGCGGTGCAGTATTTT. Protein sequence: CASSFGLAVQYF.